This note documents a single TCR beta chain sequence. The antigen remains undetermined. CDR3 length: 11 amino acids. Trimming took 5 bases from V and 5 from J, leaving 6 bases between them. Germline assignment: CDR1 KGHDR and CDR2 SFDVKD. Bone marrow was sampled from every patient at the time of active disease. This specimen belongs to a study of read filtering for tumor transcriptome and immune sequencing. Study-wide context: Fewer than 10 patients were R-ISS I, approximately 15 were R-ISS II, 7 were R-ISS III. Transcriptome libraries were built from DNase-treated RNA. Notes on the study in general: IR-seq captured clonotypes deeper and more reliably than RNA-seq.

This library used roughly 430 ng RNA and molecular barcoded adaptors spanning alpha/delta and beta/gamma chains. Each CDR3 protein gets one entry after TCRdb re-called the reads with MiXCR. The sample lists approximately 90,000 distinct CDR3 sequences, roughly a fifth occurring once. This sequence originates from a donor at least 40 years old with multiple myeloma. The sequencing sample was made of a population of CD138-negative cells sorted from bone marrow. This chain links TRBV24-1 with TRBJ2-7, with D uncertain. In DNA, the CDR3 is TGTGCCACCAGTGCAGCCGACGAGCAGTACTTC. This gives the protein CATSAADEQYF.